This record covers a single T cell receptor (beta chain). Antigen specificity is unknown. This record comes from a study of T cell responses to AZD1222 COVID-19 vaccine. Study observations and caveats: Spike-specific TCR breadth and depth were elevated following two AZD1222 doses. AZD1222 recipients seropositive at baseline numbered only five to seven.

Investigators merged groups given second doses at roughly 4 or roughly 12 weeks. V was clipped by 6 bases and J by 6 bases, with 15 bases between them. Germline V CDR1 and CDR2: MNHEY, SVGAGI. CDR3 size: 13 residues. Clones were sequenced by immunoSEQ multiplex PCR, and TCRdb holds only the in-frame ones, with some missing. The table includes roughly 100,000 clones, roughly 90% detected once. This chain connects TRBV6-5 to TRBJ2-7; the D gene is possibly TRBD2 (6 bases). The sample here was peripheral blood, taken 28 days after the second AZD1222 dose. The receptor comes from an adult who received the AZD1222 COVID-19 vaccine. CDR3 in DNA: TGTGCCAGCAGGAAGGGCGGGGAGATCGAGCAGTACTTC. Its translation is CASRKGGEIEQYF.